This entry describes one T cell receptor (beta chain). Individual cDNA molecules were tagged with unique molecular identifiers. TCRdb re-analysed the 5' RACE reads in MiXCR, keeping a single row per CDR3 protein. The sample contains approximately 81,000 distinct CDR3 sequences, 5% to 7% of which appear only once. The source of the sample is a study of early T cells in non-severe SARS-CoV-2 infection. Whole-study context: Sequenced bulk RNA came from whole blood that was unsorted, and chains were unpaired.

The germline gives CDR1 SGHNT, CDR2 YYREEE (reference sequence). This CDR3 spans 14 amino acids. V lost 5 bases and J lost 0, with 9 bases in between. The receptor was derived from an adult who was a healthcare worker with PCR-confirmed SARS-CoV-2 infection or an uninfected control (not recorded which). The material sequenced was whole blood. This chain joins TRBV5-4 and TRBJ2-4; unclear D gene. CDR3 DNA: TGTGCCAGCAGGATGGACGTAGCCAAAAACATTCAGTACTTC. Its protein product is CASRMDVAKNIQYF.